Included here is one T cell receptor (beta chain) sequence, with context. Its antigen remains unidentified. No qualities accompany the bases; no much larger clone lies one base away. No patient had received any treatment before thyroid surgery. Using T-cell receptor beta sequencing, the researchers looked back retrospectively at clinical samples from patients, gathered between about 2012 and 2018. The data were obtained in a study of metastatic and nonmetastatic thyroid tumors (dated by TCRdb to the early 2020s). Regarding the research as a whole: Repertoires were compared across peripheral blood and tumor or nodule tissue samples from malignant and benign thyroid patients. What the research found in general, with its limitations: In both blood and tumor samples, malignant tumors were reported to have significantly higher TCR beta diversity than benign nodules.

Preparation of the library involved PCR. Sequencing instrument: Illumina HiSeq 4000. High-throughput sequencing was used to profile the TCR beta-chain CDR3 region of each patient. In the authors' own workflow: The researchers built a classifier to tell apart papillary thyroid cancer patients with distant metastasis, based on CDR3 differences among clinicopathological groups. The Shannon index was used to measure repertoire diversity, and the Morisita-Horn index was used to measure how similar tumor and blood repertoires were. TCRdb cleaned the public reads at Q25 with fastp, built clones with MiXCR and kept in-frame beta chains. For this entry, the V and J calls and clone size follow TCRdb and not the study's own pipeline. The sample contains around 15,000 clones, about 22% of them found a single time. The top ten clonotypes cover 21% of the sample. CDR1 and CDR2 are read off the germline V gene as MNHNS and SASEGT. V has 9 bases trimmed and J has 8 bases trimmed; junction bases matching no gene number 5. The CDR3 measures 11 amino acids from cysteine to phenylalanine. The CDR3 DNA has 33 bases and is translated from base 1.

The clonotype was recovered from a female donor with papillary thyroid cancer or a benign thyroid nodule (not recorded which). Some clones in this sample may be carry-over from other donors' samples. Source material: adjacent normal tissue. The chain joins TRBV6-1 to TRBJ1-2, with TRBD1 identical over 8 junction bases. The DNA is as follows: TGTGCCAGTACAGGGGGGGGAGGCTACACCTTC. This translates into CASTGGGGYTF.